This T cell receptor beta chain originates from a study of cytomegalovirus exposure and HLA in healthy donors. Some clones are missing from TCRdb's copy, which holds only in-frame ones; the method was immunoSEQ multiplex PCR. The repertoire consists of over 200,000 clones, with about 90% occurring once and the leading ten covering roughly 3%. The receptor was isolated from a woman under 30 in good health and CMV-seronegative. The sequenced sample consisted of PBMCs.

In DNA, the CDR3 is TGCGCCAGCCCCCGATCACAGGGGGCGCGCTACGAGCAGTACTTC. Translation: CASPRSQGARYEQYF. This chain links TRBV10-1 with TRBJ2-7, with 9 positions matching TRBD1. This CDR3 comprises 15 residues. Trimming took 8 bases from V and 3 from J; bases not matched to a gene: 11. Germline V gene lookup returns CDR1 WNHNN and CDR2 SYGVQD (reference sequence).